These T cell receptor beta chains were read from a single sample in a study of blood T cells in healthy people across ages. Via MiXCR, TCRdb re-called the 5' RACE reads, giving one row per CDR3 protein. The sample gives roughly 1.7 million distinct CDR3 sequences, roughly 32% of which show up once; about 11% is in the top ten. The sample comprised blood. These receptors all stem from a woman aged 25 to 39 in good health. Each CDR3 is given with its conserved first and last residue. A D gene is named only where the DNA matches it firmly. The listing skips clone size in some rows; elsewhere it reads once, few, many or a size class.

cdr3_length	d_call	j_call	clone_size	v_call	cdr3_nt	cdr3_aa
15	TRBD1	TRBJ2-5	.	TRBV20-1	TGCAGTGTTCCACCCCCGGGCAGGGGGCGAGAGACCCAGTACTTC	CSVPPPGRGRETQYF
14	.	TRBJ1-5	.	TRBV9	TGTGCCAGCAACAGAGACGGAGACAATCAGCCCCAGCATTTT	CASNRDGDNQPQHF
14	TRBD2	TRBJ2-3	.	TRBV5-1	TGCGCCAGCACGCCTAGCGGGAGGGCAGATACGCAGTATTTT	CASTPSGRADTQYF
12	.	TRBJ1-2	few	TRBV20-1	TGCAGTGCTAGCAACGAGGGGTATGGCTACACCTTC	CSASNEGYGYTF
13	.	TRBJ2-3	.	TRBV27	TGTGCCAGCAGTCCCGAAAACACAGATACGCAGTATTTT	CASSPENTDTQYF
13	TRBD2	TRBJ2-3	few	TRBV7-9	TGTGCCAGCAAGACTAGCGGCACAGATACGCAGTATTTT	CASKTSGTDTQYF
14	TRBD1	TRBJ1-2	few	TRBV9	TGTGCCAGCAGCGCTTCGGGACAGAACTATGGCTACACCTTC	CASSASGQNYGYTF
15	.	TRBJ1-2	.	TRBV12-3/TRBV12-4	TGTGCCAGCAGTCCGCTCCTGGGGGGAGACTATGGCTACACCTTC	CASSPLLGGDYGYTF
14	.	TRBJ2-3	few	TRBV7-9	TGTGCCAGCCCCCCTGAAGGCCACACAGATACGCAGTATTTT	CASPPEGHTDTQYF
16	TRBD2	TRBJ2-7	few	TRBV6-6	TGTGCCAGCAGTTATACCGGACTAGCGGGATCGGGGGAGCAGTACTTC	CASSYTGLAGSGEQYF
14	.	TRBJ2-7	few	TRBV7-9	TGTGCCAGCAGCTCTGAGCGGAAACCCTACGAGCAGTACTTC	CASSSERKPYEQYF
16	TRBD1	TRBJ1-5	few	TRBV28	TGTGCCGGCAGTTTCTGGACAGGGACTAGCAATCAGCCCCAGCATTTT	CAGSFWTGTSNQPQHF
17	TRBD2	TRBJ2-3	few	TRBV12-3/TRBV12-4	TGTGCCAGCAGTTCCCCCATAGCGGGGGGGAACACAGATACGCAGTATTTT	CASSSPIAGGNTDTQYF
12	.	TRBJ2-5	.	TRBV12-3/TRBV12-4	TGTGCCAGCAGTAGGTTTTTAGAGACCCAGTACTTC	CASSRFLETQYF
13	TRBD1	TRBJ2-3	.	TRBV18	TGTGCCGGCTCAGGGGACAGGACAGATACGCAGTATTTT	CAGSGDRTDTQYF
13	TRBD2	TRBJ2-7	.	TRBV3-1	TGTGCCAACAGCGGGGGTCGGGGCTACGAGCAGTACTTC	CANSGGRGYEQYF
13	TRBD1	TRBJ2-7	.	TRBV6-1	TGTGCCAGCAGTGAAGACCGCCGGGACAGAGAGTACTTC	CASSEDRRDREYF
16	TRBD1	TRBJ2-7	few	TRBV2	TGTGCCAGCAGTGAAGCAACCGGGACAGGGGGCCACGAGCAGTACTTC	CASSEATGTGGHEQYF
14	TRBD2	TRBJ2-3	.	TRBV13	TGTGCCAGCAGCCGCGGGAGGGGGGCAGATACGCAGTATTTT	CASSRGRGADTQYF
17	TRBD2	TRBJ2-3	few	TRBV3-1	TGTGCCAGCAGCCGATGGACTAGCGGGGGTGGAGCAGATACGCAGTATTTT	CASSRWTSGGGADTQYF
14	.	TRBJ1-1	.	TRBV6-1	TGTGCCAGCAGTTCCATCCTCGCCGATACTGAAGCTTTCTTT	CASSSILADTEAFF
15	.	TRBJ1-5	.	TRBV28	TGTGCCAGCAGTTGGGACCAGGCGTCCGGTCAGCCCCAGCATTTT	CASSWDQASGQPQHF
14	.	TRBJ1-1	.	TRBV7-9	TGTGCCAGCAGCTTATGGGACGATGGGATTGAAGCTTTCTTT	CASSLWDDGIEAFF
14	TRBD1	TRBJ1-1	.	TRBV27	TGTGCCAGCAGTCCTAGGACAGGGATCACTGAAGCTTTCTTT	CASSPRTGITEAFF
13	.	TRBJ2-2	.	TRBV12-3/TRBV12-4	TGTGCCAGCAGCCCCACTAAGTCGGGGGAGCTGTTTTTT	CASSPTKSGELFF
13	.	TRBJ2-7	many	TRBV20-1	TGCAGTGCTTTCCGGGACGGTACCTACGAGCAGTACTTC	CSAFRDGTYEQYF
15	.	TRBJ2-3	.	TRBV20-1	TGCAGTGCTAGAGGAGTAAGGGGCCGCACAGATACGCAGTATTTT	CSARGVRGRTDTQYF
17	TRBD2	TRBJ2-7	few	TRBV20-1	TGCAGTGCAATCGACCCCGGGACTAGCGGTCTTTCCTACGAGCAGTACTTC	CSAIDPGTSGLSYEQYF
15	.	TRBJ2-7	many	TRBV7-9	TGTGCCAGCAGCCCCGGTCCCGGGGGCTCCTACGAGCAGTACTTC	CASSPGPGGSYEQYF
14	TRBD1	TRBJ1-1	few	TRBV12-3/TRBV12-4	TGTGCCAGCAGCAAGACAGGGGTGTTCACTGAAGCTTTCTTT	CASSKTGVFTEAFF
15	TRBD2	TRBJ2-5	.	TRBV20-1	TGCAGTGCTAGAGATTGGGGACTAGCGGGAGAGACCCAGTACTTC	CSARDWGLAGETQYF
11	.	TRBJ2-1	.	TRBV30	TGTGCCTGGAGTGTAGCTGTTGAGCAGTTCTTC	CAWSVAVEQFF
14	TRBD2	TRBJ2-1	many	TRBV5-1	TGCGCCAGCGACGAGGGCGGGAGGGTCAATGAGCAGTTCTTC	CASDEGGRVNEQFF